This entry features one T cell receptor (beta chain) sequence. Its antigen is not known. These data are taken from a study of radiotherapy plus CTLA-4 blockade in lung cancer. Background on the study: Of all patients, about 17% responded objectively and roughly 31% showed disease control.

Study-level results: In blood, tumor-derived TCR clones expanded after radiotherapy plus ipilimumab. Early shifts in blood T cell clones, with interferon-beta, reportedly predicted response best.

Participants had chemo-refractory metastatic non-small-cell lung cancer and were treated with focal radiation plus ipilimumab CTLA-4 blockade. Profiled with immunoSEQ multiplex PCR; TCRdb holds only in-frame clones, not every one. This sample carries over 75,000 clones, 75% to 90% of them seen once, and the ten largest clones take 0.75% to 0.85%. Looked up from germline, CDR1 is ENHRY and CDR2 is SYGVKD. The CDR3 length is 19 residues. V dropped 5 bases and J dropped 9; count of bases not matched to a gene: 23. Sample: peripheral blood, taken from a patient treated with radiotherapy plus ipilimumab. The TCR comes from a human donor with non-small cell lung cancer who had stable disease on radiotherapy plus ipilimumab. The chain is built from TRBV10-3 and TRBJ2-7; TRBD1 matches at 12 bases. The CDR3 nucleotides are TGTGCCATCAGTTTACCGGGACAGGGGGCTTTTCGGGGCATCTTGGGGCAGTACTTC. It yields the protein CAISLPGQGAFRGILGQYF.